Detailed here is one T cell receptor (beta chain). CDR1 is SEHNR and CDR2 is FQNEAQ in the germline V gene (reference sequence). This CDR3 has 15 residues. V lost 0 bases to trimming and J lost 0 bases, with 6 bases between them. The sample originates from a study of blood T cell repertoires in COVID-19. The wider study: Samples came from the United States, Italy and Spain, spanning acute and convalescent COVID-19.

In the original workflow: Using reference gene primer amplification, nucleated cell counts were estimated. The method was immunoSEQ multiplex PCR; TCRdb's version includes in-frame clones alone and lacks a portion of them. V, J and clone size reflect that table, while D and trimming were determined from the DNA. The sample consists of hundreds of thousands of clones, about four fifths of them appearing once. The sequenced sample was peripheral blood. The chain links TRBV7-9 to TRBJ1-3; D gene ambiguous. The TCR sequence derives from a man at least 80 years old with acute or convalescent COVID-19. The CDR3 DNA is TGTGCCAGCAGCTTAGCGTCAGTCTCTGGAAACACCATATATTTT. This codes for CASSLASVSGNTIYF.